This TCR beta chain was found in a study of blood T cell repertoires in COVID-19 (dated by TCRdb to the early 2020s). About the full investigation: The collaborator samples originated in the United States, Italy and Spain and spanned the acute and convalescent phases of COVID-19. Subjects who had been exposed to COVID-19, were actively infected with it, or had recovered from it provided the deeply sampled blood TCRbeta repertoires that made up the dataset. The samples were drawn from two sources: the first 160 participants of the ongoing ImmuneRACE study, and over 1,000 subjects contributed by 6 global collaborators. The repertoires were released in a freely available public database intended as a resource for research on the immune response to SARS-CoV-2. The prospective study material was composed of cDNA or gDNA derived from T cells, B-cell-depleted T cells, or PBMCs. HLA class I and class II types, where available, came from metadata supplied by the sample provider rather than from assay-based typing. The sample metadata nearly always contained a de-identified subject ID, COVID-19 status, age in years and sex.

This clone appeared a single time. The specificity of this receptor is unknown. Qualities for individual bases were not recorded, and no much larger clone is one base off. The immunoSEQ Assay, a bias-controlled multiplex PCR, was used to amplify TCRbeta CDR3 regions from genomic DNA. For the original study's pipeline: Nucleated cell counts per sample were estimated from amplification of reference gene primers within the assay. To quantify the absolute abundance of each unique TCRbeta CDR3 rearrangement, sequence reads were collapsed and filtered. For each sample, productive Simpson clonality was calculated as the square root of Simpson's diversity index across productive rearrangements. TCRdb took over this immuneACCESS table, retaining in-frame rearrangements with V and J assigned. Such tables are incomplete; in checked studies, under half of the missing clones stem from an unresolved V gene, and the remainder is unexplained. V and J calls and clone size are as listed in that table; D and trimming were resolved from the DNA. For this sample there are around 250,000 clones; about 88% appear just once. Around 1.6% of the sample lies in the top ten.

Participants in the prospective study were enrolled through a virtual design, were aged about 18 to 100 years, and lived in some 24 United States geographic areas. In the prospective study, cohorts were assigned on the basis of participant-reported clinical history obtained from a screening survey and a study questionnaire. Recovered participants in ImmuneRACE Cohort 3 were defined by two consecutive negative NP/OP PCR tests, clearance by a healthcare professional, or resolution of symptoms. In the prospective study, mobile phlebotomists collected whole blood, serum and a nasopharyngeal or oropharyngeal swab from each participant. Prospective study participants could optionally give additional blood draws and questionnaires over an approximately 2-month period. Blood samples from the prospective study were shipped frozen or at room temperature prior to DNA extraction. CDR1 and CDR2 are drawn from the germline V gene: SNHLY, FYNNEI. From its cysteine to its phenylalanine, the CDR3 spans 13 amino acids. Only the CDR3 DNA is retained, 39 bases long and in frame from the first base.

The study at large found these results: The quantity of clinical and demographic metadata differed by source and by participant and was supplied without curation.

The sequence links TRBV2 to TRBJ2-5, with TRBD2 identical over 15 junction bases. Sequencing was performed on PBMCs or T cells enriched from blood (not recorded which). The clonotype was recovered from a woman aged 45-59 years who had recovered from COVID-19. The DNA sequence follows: TGTGCGGGGGGACTAGCGGGAGGAGAGACCCAGTACTTC. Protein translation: CAGGLAGGETQYF.